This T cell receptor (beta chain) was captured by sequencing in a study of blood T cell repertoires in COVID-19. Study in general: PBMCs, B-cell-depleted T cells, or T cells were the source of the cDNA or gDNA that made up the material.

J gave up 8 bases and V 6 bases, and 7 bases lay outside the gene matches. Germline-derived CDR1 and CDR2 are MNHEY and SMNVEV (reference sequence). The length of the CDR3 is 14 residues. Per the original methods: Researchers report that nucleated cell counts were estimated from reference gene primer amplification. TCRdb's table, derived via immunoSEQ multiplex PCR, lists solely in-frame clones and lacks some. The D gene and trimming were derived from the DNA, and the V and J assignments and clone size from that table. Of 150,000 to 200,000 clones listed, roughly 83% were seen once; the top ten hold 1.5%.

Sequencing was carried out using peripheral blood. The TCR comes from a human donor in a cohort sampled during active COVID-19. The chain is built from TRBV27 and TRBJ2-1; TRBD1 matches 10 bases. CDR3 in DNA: TGTGCCAGCAGACCGGGACAGGGGTTGGATGAGCAGTTCTTC. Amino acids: CASRPGQGLDEQFF.